The present entry profiles one TCR beta chain with its context. For each patient, 1 to 8 samples were obtained, pretreatment and on-treatment. This specimen comes from a study of PD-L1 blockade in urothelial cancer. In the study overall: Males with urothelial cancer arising in the bladder constituted most of the roughly 30 patients. Blood was analyzed 3 weeks (second dose) and 6 weeks after treatment start.

Germline CDR1 is SGHTA and CDR2 is FQGNSA. CDR3 size: 15 residues. V gave up 1 base and J gave up 0 bases, with 9 bases separating them. Every PCR received spiked-in synthetic TCR analog templates. TCRdb's copy holds only in-frame clones and misses some; the assay was immunoSEQ multiplex PCR. Of some 15,000 clones in the sample, approximately 87% are singletons; the top ten hold around 15%. The starting material was PBMCs, obtained around atezolizumab (anti-PD-L1) treatment. The chain is built from TRBV7-2 and TRBJ1-1; the D gene is possibly TRBD1 (6 bases). This TCR derives from a man between 65 and 85 years old with urothelial cancer. CDR3 protein: CASSLGGGMNTEAFF. The CDR3 DNA is TGTGCCAGCAGCTTAGGAGGGGGAATGAACACTGAAGCTTTCTTT.